This entry concerns a single T cell receptor (beta chain). This clonotype has just one count. Its antigen remains undetermined. The junction departs from germline at one end; a sequencing error may be responsible. In the study, sorted CD4+ and CD8+ blood T cells from patients with severe aplastic anemia and from healthy subjects underwent deep sequencing of TCR repertoires. Ficoll-Paque density gradient centrifugation was used to isolate peripheral blood mononuclear cells. Before DNA was extracted, CD4+ and CD8+ T cells were sorted using either FACS or magnetic beads. Profiling of TCR beta VDJ combinations and CDR3 sequences used genomic DNA as the template. An Illumina HiSeq 2000 was the platform used for TCR repertoire sequencing. The study's processing was this. TRBV/TRBJ rearrangement plots, CDR3 size and DJ length profiles, and Simpson's diversity index were used to evaluate the repertoires. The most abundant DNA sequence in the deep sequencing data was taken as the immunodominant clone. CDR3 amino acid sequences were screened for sharing across subjects and were compared with published repertoires and the VDJdb database. The public reads were quality trimmed at Q25 with fastp and then assembled into clones with MiXCR by TCRdb, keeping productive beta chains. Every entry covers one CDR3 protein and lists the most common genes and DNA from its rows. None of the V and J calls come from the authors' own analysis; TCRdb made them. For this sample there are about 140,000 distinct CDR3 sequences; roughly 40% appear just once. Almost 8.5% of the sample lies in the top ten.

This record comes from a study of CD8+CD57+ T cells in acquired aplastic anemia (dated by TCRdb to the late 2010s). For the wider study: A mean of 3.2 ug of DNA, ranging from about 0.19 to 27.4 ug, was extracted from sorted CD4+ and CD8+ cells. For healthy donor samples, the average read count was around 10 million for CD4+ cells and 11.0 million for CD8+ cells. What the work shows at the level of the full study, not this receptor alone: Between patients and healthy controls, no significant difference in CD8+ Simpson's diversity was found (P=0.060). Twenty-nine CD8+ CDR3 sequences were shared between patients and controls but appeared highly expressed in patients and within their immunodominant clones.

Taken from cysteine to phenylalanine, the CDR3 has 13 residues. Only the CDR3 DNA stays, 39 bases, in frame from base 1. For CDR1 and CDR2, the germline V gene lists SGHDN and FVKESK. The sequenced sample was sorted CD4+, CD8+, or CD8+CD57+ T cells (not recorded which) from PBMCs. The receptor was derived from a human donor in good health, serving as a control. The receptor chain draws on TRBV14 and TRBJ1-4; the D segment could be TRBD1, given 6 matching bases. The nucleotide sequence is TGTGCCAGCGGCCGACAGGCTAATGAAAGACTGTTTTTT. This codes for CASGRQANERLFF.